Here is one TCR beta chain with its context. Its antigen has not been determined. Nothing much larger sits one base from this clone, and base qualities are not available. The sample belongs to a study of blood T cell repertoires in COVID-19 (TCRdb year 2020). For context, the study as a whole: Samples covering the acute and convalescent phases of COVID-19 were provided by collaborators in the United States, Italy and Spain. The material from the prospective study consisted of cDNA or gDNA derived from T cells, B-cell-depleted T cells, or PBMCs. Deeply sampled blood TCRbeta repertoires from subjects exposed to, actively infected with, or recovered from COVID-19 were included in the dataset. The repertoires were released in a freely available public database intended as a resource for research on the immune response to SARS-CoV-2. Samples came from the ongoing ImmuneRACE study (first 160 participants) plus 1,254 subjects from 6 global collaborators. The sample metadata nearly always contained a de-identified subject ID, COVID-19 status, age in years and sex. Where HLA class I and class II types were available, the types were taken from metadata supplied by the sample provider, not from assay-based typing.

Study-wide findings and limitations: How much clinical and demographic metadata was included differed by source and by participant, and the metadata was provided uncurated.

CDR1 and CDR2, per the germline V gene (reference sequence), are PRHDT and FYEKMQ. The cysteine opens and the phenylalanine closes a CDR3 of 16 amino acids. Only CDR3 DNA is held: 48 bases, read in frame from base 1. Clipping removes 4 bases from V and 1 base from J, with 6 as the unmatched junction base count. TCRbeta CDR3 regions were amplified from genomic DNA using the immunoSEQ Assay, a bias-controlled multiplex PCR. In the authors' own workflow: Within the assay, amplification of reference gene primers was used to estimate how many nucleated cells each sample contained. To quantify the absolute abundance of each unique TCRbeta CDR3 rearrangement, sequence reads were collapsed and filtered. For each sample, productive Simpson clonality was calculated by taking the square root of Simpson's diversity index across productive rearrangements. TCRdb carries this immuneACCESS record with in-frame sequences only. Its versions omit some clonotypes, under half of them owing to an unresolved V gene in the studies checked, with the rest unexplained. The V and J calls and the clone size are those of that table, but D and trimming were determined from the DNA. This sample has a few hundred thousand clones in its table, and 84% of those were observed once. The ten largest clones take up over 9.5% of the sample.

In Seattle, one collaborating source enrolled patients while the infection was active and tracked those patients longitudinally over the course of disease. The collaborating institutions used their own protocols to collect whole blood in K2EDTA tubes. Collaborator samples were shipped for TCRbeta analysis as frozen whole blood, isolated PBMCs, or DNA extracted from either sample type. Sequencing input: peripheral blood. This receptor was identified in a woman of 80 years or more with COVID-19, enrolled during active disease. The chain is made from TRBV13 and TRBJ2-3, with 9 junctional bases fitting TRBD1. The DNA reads TGTGCCAGCAGCTACTCCGGGACAGGGCGCACAGATACGCAGTATTTT. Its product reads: CASSYSGTGRTDTQYF.